This T cell receptor beta chain was retrieved from a study of vaccination and CD4 T cells after COVID-19. Treatment in this sample: 10-day PBMC culture with coronavirus spike peptide pools or control peptides (ViraFEST assay). Germline V CDR1 and CDR2: MNHNS, SASEGT. The V end lost 6 bases, the J end lost 8 bases, and 8 bases lay between the germline ends. CDR3 length: 11 residues. Oncomine TCR Beta short-read sequencing was applied to DNA from cultured CD4+ T cells. TCRdb redid the calling of the PCR reads with MiXCR, one entry per CDR3 protein. The table shows just under 20,000 distinct CDR3 sequences, with around 58% occurring only once. This clonotype was observed a handful of times. What it recognizes is unknown.

The sequence was obtained from a human donor who had recovered from COVID-19. V and J are TRBV6-1 and TRBJ2-1, with unresolved D. The material sequenced was CD4+ T cells from blood, cultured in vitro. The CDR3 reads CASRIRDEQFF. The CDR3 bases are TGTGCCAGCAGAATTCGGGATGAGCAGTTCTTC.